This T cell receptor beta chain was sequenced during a study of T cells in Graves' hyperthyroidism and ophthalmopathy. Patients with uncontrolled infections, other autoimmune diseases, pregnancy or lactation were excluded. Per germline, CDR1 ENHRY and CDR2 SYGVKD. J was trimmed by 5 bases and V by 6 bases; bases with no gene match: 1. This CDR3 is built from 14 residues. The TCR beta CDR3 regions underwent amplification using RNA transcripts as the source. HTBI primers were employed in a first-round RT-PCR of the TCR CDR3. A single record per CDR3 protein comes from TCRdb applying MiXCR to the multiplex PCR reads. The sample holds about 610,000 distinct CDR3 sequences, roughly 50% seen once. Study-wide results and limits: Ophthalmopathy and stable hyperthyroidism were told apart by a 13 V-J model.

Note on this clonotype: Its target is unknown.

This chain links TRBV10-3 with TRBJ2-1; 13 bases are a match to TRBD2. This TCR came from a young woman with Graves' hyperthyroidism. Sequencing was carried out using peripheral blood or thyroid tissue (not recorded which). CDR3 coding DNA: TGTGCCATCAGCACTAGCGGGAGGGACAATGAGCAGTTCTTC. The encoded protein is CAISTSGRDNEQFF.